Sequencing of this T cell receptor beta chain was carried out in a study of CD8 T cells in Susac syndrome. With random hexamers, reverse transcription was performed on roughly 0.5 to 1 ug of RNA. TCRdb reanalysed the immunoSEQ multiplex PCR reads using MiXCR and keeps one entry per CDR3 protein. The data show about 300,000 distinct CDR3 sequences, 70% to 90% seen once. CDR3 length: 14 residues. Germline trimming cut 8 bases from V and 5 bases from J; bases unmatched to any gene: 8. Per germline, CDR1 MNHEY and CDR2 SVGAGI. Material for sequencing was CD8+ T cells from PBMCs. The clonotype was recovered from a human donor with multiple sclerosis. The chain has TRBV6-5 and TRBJ1-4; 7 bases are shared with TRBD1. This CDR3 reads CASGYRGRNEKLFF. The CDR3 DNA reads as TGTGCCAGCGGGTACAGGGGAAGGAATGAAAAACTGTTTTTT.